A single sample gave rise to the 3 T cell receptor beta chains below, sequenced in a study of post-analysis software for immune sequencing data. Study observations and caveats: Elevated frequency relative to controls characterized a handful of TRBV segments in patients, TRBV5-6, TRBV5-1 and TRBV20-1 among them.

No antigen has been assigned to these receptors. TCR beta cDNA libraries included unique molecular identifiers. TCRdb passed the PCR reads through MiXCR, listing each CDR3 protein once. The sample carries roughly 700,000 distinct CDR3 sequences, 30% recorded once. Source material: blood. These receptors originate from a girl between 5 and 17 years old with multiple sclerosis.

The rearrangement links TRBV3-1 to TRBJ2-5; 7 bases fit TRBD2. The junction had 5 bases not matched to a gene; V was cut back by 3 bases and J by 4 bases. The CDR3 spans 14 residues. The germline V gene has CDR1 LGHDT and CDR2 YNNKEL (reference sequence). The CDR3 DNA reads TGTGCCAGCAGCCACGCGGGAGTTCGAGAGACCCAGTACTTC. It specifies CASSHAGVRETQYF.

This clonotype was counted at least ten times. The chain is built from TRBV5-1 and TRBJ2-1, with D possibly being TRBD2 (5 bases). Germline V lookup: CDR1 SGHRS, CDR2 YFSETQ. Trimming cost V 6 bases and J 3 bases, with 13 bases left between them. This CDR3 comprises 14 residues. CDR3 bases: TGCGCCAGCAATCCGGCGGGCGTCTACAATGAGCAGTTCTTC. Its translation: CASNPAGVYNEQFF.

This clonotype has more than one count but fewer than ten. Here the CDR3 reads CAINPGTGDNYGYTF. The CDR3 coding sequence is TGTGCCATTAATCCCGGGACAGGGGATAACTATGGCTACACCTTC. The chain is built from TRBV10-3 and TRBJ1-2; 10 nucleotides align to TRBD1. The CDR3 covers 15 residues. CDR1 is ENHRY, CDR2 SYGVKD, per germline. J lost 1 base, V lost 9 bases, and 8 bases had no gene match.